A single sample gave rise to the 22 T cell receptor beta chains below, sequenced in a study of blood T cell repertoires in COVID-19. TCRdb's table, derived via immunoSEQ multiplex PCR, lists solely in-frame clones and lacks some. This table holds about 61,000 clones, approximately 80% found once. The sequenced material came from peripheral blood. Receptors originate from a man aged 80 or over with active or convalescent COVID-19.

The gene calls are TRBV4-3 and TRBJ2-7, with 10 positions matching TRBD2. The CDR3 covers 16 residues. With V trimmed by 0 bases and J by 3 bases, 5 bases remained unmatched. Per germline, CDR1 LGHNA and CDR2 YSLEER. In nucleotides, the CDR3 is TGCGCCAGCAGCCAAGATCGGGCTAGCGGGAGCTACGAGCAGTACTTC. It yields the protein CASSQDRASGSYEQYF.

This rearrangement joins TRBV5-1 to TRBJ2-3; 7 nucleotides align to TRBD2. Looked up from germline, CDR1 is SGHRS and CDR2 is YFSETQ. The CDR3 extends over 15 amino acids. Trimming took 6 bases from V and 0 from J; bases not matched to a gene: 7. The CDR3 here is CASTREGQSTDTQYF. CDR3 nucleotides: TGCGCCAGCACCAGGGAGGGGCAAAGCACAGATACGCAGTATTTT. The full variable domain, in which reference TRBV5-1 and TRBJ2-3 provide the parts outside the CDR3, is KAGVTQTPRYLIKTRGQQVTLSCSPISGHRSVSWYQQTPGQGLQFLFEYFSETQRNKGNFPGRFSGRQFSNSRSEMNVSTLELGDSALYLCASTREGQSTDTQYFGPGTRLTVL.

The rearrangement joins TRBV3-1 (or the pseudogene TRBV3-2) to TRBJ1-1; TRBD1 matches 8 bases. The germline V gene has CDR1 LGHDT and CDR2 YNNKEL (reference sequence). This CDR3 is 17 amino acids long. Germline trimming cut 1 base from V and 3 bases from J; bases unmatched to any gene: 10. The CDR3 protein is CASSQVFYLQGDTEAFF. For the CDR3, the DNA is TGTGCCAGCAGCCAAGTGTTTTATCTACAGGGGGACACTGAAGCTTTCTTT.

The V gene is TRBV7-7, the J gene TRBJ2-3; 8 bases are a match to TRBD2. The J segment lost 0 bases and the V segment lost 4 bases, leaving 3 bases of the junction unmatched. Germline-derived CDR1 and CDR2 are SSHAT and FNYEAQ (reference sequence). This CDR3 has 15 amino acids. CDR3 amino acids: CASSSGLGSTDTQYF. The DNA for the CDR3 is TGTGCCAGCAGCTCGGGACTAGGAAGCACAGATACGCAGTATTTT.

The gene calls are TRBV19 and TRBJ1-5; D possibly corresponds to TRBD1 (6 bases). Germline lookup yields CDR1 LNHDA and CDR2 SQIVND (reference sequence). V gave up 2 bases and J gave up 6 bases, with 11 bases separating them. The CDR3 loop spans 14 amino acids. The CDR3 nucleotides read TGTGCCAGTAGTATATCCAGGGGCACTCAGCCCCAGCATTTT. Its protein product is CASSISRGTQPQHF. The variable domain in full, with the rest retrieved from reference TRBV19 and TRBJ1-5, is DGGITQSPKYLFRKEGQNVTLSCEQNLNHDAMYWYRQDPGQGLRLIYYSQIVNDFQKGDIAEGYSVSREKKESFPLTVTSAQKNPTAFYLCASSISRGTQPQHFGDGTRLSIL.

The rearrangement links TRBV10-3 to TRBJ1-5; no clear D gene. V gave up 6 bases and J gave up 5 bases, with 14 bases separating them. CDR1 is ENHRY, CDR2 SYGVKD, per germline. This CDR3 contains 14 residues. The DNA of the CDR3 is TGTGCCATCAGCGCACATGGAGGAGATCAGCCCCAGCATTTT. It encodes CAISAHGGDQPQHF.

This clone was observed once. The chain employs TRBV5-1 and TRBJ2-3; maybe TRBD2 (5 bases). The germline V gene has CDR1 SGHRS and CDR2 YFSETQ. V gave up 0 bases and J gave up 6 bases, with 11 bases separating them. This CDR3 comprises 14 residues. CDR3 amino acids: CASSLASGVDTQYF. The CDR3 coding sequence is TGCGCCAGCAGCTTGGCCTCCGGGGTGGATACGCAGTATTTT.

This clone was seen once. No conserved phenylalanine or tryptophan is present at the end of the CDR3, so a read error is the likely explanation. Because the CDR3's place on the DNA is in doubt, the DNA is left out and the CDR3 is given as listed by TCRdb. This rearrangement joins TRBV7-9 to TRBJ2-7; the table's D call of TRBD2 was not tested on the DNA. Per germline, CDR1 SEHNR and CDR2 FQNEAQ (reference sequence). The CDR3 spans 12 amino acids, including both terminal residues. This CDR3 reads CASSLEGTRVII.

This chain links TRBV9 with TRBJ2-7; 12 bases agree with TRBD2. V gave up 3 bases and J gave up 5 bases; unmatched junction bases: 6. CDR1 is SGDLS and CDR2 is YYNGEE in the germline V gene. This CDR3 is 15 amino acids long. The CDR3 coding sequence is TGTGCCAGCAGCGCAAGACTAGCGGGAGCTAACGAGCAGTACTTC. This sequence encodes CASSARLAGANEQYF.

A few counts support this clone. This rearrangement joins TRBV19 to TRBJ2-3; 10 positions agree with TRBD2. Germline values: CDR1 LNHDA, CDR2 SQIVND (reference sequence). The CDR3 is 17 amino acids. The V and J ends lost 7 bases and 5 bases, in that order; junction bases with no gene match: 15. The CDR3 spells CASMSRPASGSGDTQYF. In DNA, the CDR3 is TGTGCCAGTATGAGTCGGCCGGCTAGCGGGAGTGGAGATACGCAGTATTTT.

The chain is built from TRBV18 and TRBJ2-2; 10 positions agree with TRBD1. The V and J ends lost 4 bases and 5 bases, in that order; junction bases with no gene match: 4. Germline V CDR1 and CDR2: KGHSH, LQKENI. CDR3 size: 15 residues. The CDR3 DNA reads TGTGCCAGCTCACGTTCGGGACAGGGGACCGGGGAGCTGTTTTTT. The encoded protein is CASSRSGQGTGELFF.

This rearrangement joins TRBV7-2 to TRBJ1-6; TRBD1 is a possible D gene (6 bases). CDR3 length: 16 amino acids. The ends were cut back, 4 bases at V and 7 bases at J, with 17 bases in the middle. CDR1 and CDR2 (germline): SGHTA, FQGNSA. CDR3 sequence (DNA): TGTGCCAGCAGCTCAGGGGTAGTTCCGGGGAATTCACCCCTCCACTTT. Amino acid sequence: CASSSGVVPGNSPLHF.

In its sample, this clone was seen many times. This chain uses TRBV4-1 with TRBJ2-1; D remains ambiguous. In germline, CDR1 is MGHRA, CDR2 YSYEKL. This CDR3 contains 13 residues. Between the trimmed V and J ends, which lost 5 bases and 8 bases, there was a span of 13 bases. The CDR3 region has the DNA TGCGCCAGCAGCGAAGTACGAGGTTATGAGCAGTTCTTC. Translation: CASSEVRGYEQFF.

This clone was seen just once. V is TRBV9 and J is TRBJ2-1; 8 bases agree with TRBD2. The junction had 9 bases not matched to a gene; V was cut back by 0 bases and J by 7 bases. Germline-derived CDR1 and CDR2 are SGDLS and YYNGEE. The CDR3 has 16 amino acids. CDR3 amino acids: CASSVAVGGAVNEQFF. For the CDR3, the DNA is TGTGCCAGCAGCGTAGCCGTCGGGGGGGCCGTGAATGAGCAGTTCTTC.

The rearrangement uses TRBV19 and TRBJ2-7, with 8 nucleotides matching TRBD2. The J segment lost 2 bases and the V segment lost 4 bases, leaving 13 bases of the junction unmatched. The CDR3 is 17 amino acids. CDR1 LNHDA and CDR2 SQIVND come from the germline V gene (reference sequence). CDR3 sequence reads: CASSRRGGGRITYEQYF. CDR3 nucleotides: TGTGCCAGTAGTAGGAGAGGCGGGGGGCGGATCACCTACGAGCAGTACTTC. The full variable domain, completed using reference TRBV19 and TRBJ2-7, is DGGITQSPKYLFRKEGQNVTLSCEQNLNHDAMYWYRQDPGQGLRLIYYSQIVNDFQKGDIAEGYSVSREKKESFPLTVTSAQKNPTAFYLCASSRRGGGRITYEQYFGPGTRLTVT.

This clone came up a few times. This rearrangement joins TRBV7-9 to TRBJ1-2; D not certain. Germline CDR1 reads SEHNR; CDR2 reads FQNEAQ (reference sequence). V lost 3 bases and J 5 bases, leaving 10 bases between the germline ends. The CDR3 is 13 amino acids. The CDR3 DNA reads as TGTGCCAGCAGCTTGTCCCAGGAATATGGCTACACCTTC. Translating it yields CASSLSQEYGYTF.

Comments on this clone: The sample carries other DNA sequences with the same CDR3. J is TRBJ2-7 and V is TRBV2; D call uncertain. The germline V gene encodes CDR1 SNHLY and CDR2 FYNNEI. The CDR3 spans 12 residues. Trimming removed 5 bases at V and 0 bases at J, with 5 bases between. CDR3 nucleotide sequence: TGTGCCAGCAGTCGCGGCTCCTACGAGCAGTACTTC. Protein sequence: CASSRGSYEQYF.

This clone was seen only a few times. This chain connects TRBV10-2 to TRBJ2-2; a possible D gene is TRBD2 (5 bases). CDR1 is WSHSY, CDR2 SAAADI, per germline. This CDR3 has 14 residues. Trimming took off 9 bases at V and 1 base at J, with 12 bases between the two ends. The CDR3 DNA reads TGCGCCAGTGCCCTCGCGGGGAACACCGGGGAGCTGTTTTTT. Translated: CASALAGNTGELFF.

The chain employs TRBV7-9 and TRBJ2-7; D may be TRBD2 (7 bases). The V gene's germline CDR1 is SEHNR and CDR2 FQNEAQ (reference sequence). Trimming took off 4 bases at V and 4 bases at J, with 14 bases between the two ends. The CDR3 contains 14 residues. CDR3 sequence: CASSSGGRGYEQYF. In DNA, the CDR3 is TGTGCCAGCAGCTCCGGGGGGCGCGGATACGAGCAGTACTTC.

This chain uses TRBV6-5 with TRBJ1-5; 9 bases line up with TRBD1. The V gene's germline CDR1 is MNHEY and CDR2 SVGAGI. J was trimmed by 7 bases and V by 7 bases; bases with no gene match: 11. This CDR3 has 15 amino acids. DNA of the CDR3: TGTGCCAGCAAACTTTCCCCGACAGGGGGACAGCCCCAGCATTTT. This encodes CASKLSPTGGQPQHF.

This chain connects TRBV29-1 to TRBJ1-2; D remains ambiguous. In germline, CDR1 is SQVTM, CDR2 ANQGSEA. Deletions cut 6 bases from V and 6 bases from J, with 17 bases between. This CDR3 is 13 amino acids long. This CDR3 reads CSVGFREGNGYTF. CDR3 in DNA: TGCAGCGTGGGCTTTAGGGAGGGTAATGGCTACACCTTC. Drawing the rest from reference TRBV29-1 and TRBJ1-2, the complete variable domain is SAVISQKPSRDICQRGTSLTIQCQVDSQVTMMFWYRQQPGQSLTLIATANQGSEATYESGFVIDKFPISRPNLTFSTLTVSNMSPEDSSIYLCSVGFREGNGYTFGSGTRLTVV.

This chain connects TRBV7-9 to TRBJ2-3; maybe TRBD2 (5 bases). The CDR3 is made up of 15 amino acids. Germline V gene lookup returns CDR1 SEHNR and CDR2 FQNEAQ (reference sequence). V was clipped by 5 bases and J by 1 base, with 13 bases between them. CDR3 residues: CASSPERAGTDTQYF. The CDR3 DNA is TGTGCCAGCAGCCCCGAGAGGGCGGGCACAGATACGCAGTATTTT.